These 20 T cell receptor beta chains came from one sample sequenced in a study of blood T cell repertoires in COVID-19 (TCRdb year 2020). The library was produced with the immunoSEQ multiplex PCR assay. TCRdb's version of the immuneACCESS table is confined to in-frame rearrangements and falls short of the full clone set. An unresolved V gene accounts for under half of the shortfall where checked; the remainder is of unknown origin. Here the sample has hundreds of thousands of clones; roughly 84% occur a single time. Together, the top ten hold 3.6% of the sample. Sequencing used peripheral blood. The receptors here all came from an elderly woman with acute or convalescent COVID-19.

This chain joins TRBV7-8 and TRBJ1-1; D is possibly TRBD1 (6 bases). Trimming shortened V by 2 bases and J by 11 bases, and 15 bases separated the two germline ends. The CDR3 contains 13 residues. The V gene's germline CDR1 is SGHVS and CDR2 FQNEAQ. The DNA for the CDR3 is TGTGCCAGCAGCTTACCGGACAGCTCCGAGGCTTTCTTT. Amino acids: CASSLPDSSEAFF.

The chain combines TRBV6-6 with TRBJ1-5; D ambiguous. Trimming left V 7 bases short and J 4 bases short, with 14 bases between. Per the germline V gene, CDR1 is MNHNY and CDR2 is SVGAGI (reference sequence). There are 14 residues in the CDR3. CDR3 coding DNA: TGTGCCAGCAATCTATTGGGAGGGAATCAGCCCCAGCATTTT. Translating gives CASNLLGGNQPQHF.

This clone was picked up one time. The CDR3 sequence: CASSLAGFNEKLFF. CDR3 sequence (DNA): TGTGCCAGCAGCTTGGCAGGGTTTAATGAAAAACTGTTTTTT. This chain links TRBV5-6 with TRBJ1-4, with D possibly matching TRBD1 (5 bases). The germline V gene encodes CDR1 SGHDT and CDR2 YYEEEE. This CDR3 is 14 amino acids long. V was pared by 0 bases and J by 4 bases, with 7 bases between.

The chain links TRBV18 to TRBJ1-2; D is unresolved. There are 16 residues in the CDR3. Germline V gene lookup returns CDR1 KGHSH and CDR2 LQKENI. V lost 3 bases, J lost 0 bases, and 14 bases lay in between. The CDR3 loop reads CASSPREGRSNYGYTF. CDR3 DNA: TGTGCCAGCTCACCGCGTGAGGGCCGGTCTAACTATGGCTACACCTTC.

This chain connects TRBV3-1 (or the pseudogene TRBV3-2) to TRBJ1-1; 10 bases are shared with TRBD1. The germline V gene encodes CDR1 LGHDT and CDR2 YNNKEL (reference sequence). V was clipped by 1 base and J by 5 bases; unmatched bases: 4. There are 15 residues in the CDR3. The CDR3 DNA reads TGTGCCAGCAGCCAAGGGGACAGGGGAGGGACTGAAGCTTTCTTT. This translates into CASSQGDRGGTEAFF.

The chain couples TRBV19 to TRBJ2-1; D may be TRBD2 (5 bases). The length of the CDR3 is 17 residues. Between the trimmed V and J ends, which lost 9 bases and 0 bases, there was a span of 21 bases. Germline lookup yields CDR1 LNHDA and CDR2 SQIVND (reference sequence). The DNA of the CDR3 is TGTGCCAGCGAGGTGAGGCGAGGGATTCCCTCCTACAATGAGCAGTTCTTC. Amino acids: CASEVRRGIPSYNEQFF. The whole variable domain, filled in from reference TRBV19 and TRBJ2-1, reads DGGITQSPKYLFRKEGQNVTLSCEQNLNHDAMYWYRQDPGQGLRLIYYSQIVNDFQKGDIAEGYSVSREKKESFPLTVTSAQKNPTAFYLCASEVRRGIPSYNEQFFGPGTRLTVL.

The chain employs TRBV19 and TRBJ2-7; TRBD2 might be the D (5 bases). Per the germline V gene, CDR1 is LNHDA and CDR2 is SQIVND (reference sequence). This CDR3 is 14 amino acids long. V dropped 1 base and J dropped 0 bases, with 7 bases sitting between them. The CDR3 region is CASSIAGSSYEQYF. The CDR3 region has the DNA TGTGCCAGTAGTATAGCGGGGTCCTCCTACGAGCAGTACTTC. The variable domain in full, completed from reference TRBV19 and TRBJ2-7, reads DGGITQSPKYLFRKEGQNVTLSCEQNLNHDAMYWYRQDPGQGLRLIYYSQIVNDFQKGDIAEGYSVSREKKESFPLTVTSAQKNPTAFYLCASSIAGSSYEQYFGPGTRLTVT.

This clone is a singleton in its sample. This sequence joins TRBV18 and TRBJ1-3; D unresolved. Germline-derived CDR1 and CDR2 are KGHSH and LQKENI. The V gene lost 3 bases and the J gene lost 8 bases, with 11 bases spanning the gap. The CDR3 runs to 13 residues. Here the CDR3 reads CASSPFEGDTIYF. The DNA of the CDR3 is TGTGCCAGCTCACCCTTCGAGGGTGACACCATATATTTT.

The V gene is TRBV2, the J gene TRBJ2-7; 9 positions match TRBD1. The CDR3 loop spans 13 amino acids. V trimming: 6 bases; J trimming: 2 bases; junction bases outside the gene matches: 2. Germline CDR1 and CDR2: SNHLY and FYNNEI. The CDR3 bases are TGTGCCAGCAGGGGGACAGGGACCTACGAGCAGTACTTC. Translated: CASRGTGTYEQYF.

The rearrangement links TRBV9 to TRBJ2-2; no definite D call. The CDR3 has 15 amino acids. Trimming stripped 0 bases from V and 4 bases from J, with 10 bases between. The germline CDR1 and CDR2 sequences are SGDLS and YYNGEE. The CDR3 region is CASSVDSHSTGELFF. The CDR3 nucleotides are TGTGCCAGCAGCGTAGACAGCCATAGCACCGGGGAGCTGTTTTTT. The full variable domain, in which reference TRBV9 and TRBJ2-2 provide the parts outside the CDR3, is DSGVTQTPKHLITATGQRVTLRCSPRSGDLSVYWYQQSLDQGLQFLIQYYNGEERAKGNILERFSAQQFPDLHSELNLSSLELGDSALYFCASSVDSHSTGELFFGEGSRLTVL.

The chain combines TRBV2 with TRBJ2-1; TRBD2 matches 11 bases. The CDR3 is 16 amino acids. V shed 3 bases, J shed 4 bases, and the junction held 5 bases outside the gene matches. Germline CDR1 and CDR2: SNHLY and FYNNEI. CDR3 in DNA: TGTGCCAGCAGTGAGAGGACTAGCGGGCGATACAATGAGCAGTTCTTC. This sequence encodes CASSERTSGRYNEQFF.

The chain has TRBV7-2 and TRBJ1-1; no firm D call. The germline V gene has CDR1 SGHTA and CDR2 FQGNSA. The CDR3 sequence is 13 residues long. V was pared by 2 bases and J by 4 bases, with 8 bases between. CDR3 in DNA: TGTGCCAGCAGCTTATGGTCAGGCACTGAAGCTTTCTTT. Amino acid sequence: CASSLWSGTEAFF.

CDR3 nucleotides: TGCGCCAGCAGCTTGAAGGAGACAGGGGGCGCTGCAGGAGAAAAACTGTTTTTT. Translation: CASSLKETGGAAGEKLFF. This chain joins TRBV5-1 and TRBJ1-4, with 10 bases lining up with TRBD1. Germline assignment: CDR1 SGHRS and CDR2 YFSETQ. The CDR3 extends over 18 amino acids. V lost 1 base, J lost 8 bases, and 14 bases stayed unmatched.

This rearrangement joins TRBV5-4 to TRBJ2-6; no clear D gene. V lost 6 bases, J lost 4 bases, and 8 bases lay in between. The germline V gene has CDR1 SGHNT and CDR2 YYREEE (reference sequence). The CDR3 contains 13 residues. CDR3 region: CASTLSGANVLTF. The CDR3, as DNA: TGTGCCAGCACACTCTCAGGGGCCAACGTCCTGACTTTC.

This clone occurred a few times. This rearrangement joins TRBV5-1 to TRBJ2-5; 12 nucleotides match TRBD2. J was trimmed by 1 base and V by 4 bases; bases with no gene match: 2. CDR1 is SGHRS, CDR2 YFSETQ, per germline. This CDR3 contains 15 residues. CDR3 sequence: CASSLAGGFQETQYF. CDR3 DNA: TGCGCCAGCAGCCTAGCGGGGGGGTTCCAAGAGACCCAGTACTTC. The full variable domain, in which reference TRBV5-1 and TRBJ2-5 provide the parts outside the CDR3, is KAGVTQTPRYLIKTRGQQVTLSCSPISGHRSVSWYQQTPGQGLQFLFEYFSETQRNKGNFPGRFSGRQFSNSRSEMNVSTLELGDSALYLCASSLAGGFQETQYFGPGTRLLVL.

This clone was seen a few times. The V gene is TRBV7-2, the J gene TRBJ2-5; D is undetermined. The CDR3 extends over 17 amino acids. Trimming left V 1 base short and J 2 bases short, with 17 bases between. CDR1 SGHTA and CDR2 FQGNSA come from the germline V gene. In DNA form, the CDR3 reads TGTGCCAGCAGCTTAGTTCTCTTGGTCGGGTCGCAAGAGACCCAGTACTTC. This encodes CASSLVLLVGSQETQYF.

This chain connects TRBV11-2 to TRBJ2-1; TRBD2 is a possible D gene (7 bases). Germline V lookup: CDR1 SGHAT, CDR2 FQNNGV. The V gene lost 3 bases and the J gene lost 8 bases, with 17 bases spanning the gap. The CDR3 has 15 residues. As DNA, the CDR3 is TGTGCCAGCAGCTTTGCCGGGGGGCCCCTGGATGAGCAGTTCTTC. Amino acid sequence: CASSFAGGPLDEQFF.

This chain's CDR3 is CAIGRTSGSLIQETQYF. The CDR3 nucleotides are TGTGCCATCGGGCGGACTAGCGGTTCATTAATACAAGAGACCCAGTACTTC. The rearrangement links TRBV10-3 to TRBJ2-5; 10 bases line up with TRBD2. The CDR3 spans 17 residues. Germline-derived CDR1 and CDR2 are ENHRY and SYGVKD. V lost 8 bases to trimming and J lost 2 bases; unmatched junction nucleotides: 14.

As for this clone: This CDR3 is also generated by other DNA sequences in the sample. This chain connects TRBV3-1 (or the pseudogene TRBV3-2) to TRBJ1-2; D might be TRBD1 (6 bases). The CDR3 length is 13 residues. Germline V gives CDR1 LGHDT, CDR2 YNNKEL (reference sequence). V lost 4 bases to trimming and J lost 3 bases, with 9 bases between them. CDR3 coding DNA: TGTGCCAGCAGCCCGGGGGGCGACTATGGCTACACCTTC. Translation: CASSPGGDYGYTF.

The V and J genes are TRBV7-9 and TRBJ1-2; D is ambiguous. Between the trimmed V and J ends, which lost 5 bases and 6 bases, there was a span of 13 bases. From germline, CDR1 is SEHNR and CDR2 FQNEAQ (reference sequence). The CDR3 loop spans 13 amino acids. The CDR3, as DNA: TGTGCCAGCAGCCCTCAACTTTTGGATGGCTACACCTTC. Its protein product is CASSPQLLDGYTF.